The clone carrying this T cell receptor beta chain has ten or more counts. Time point noted: newly diagnosed GD, antithyroid drugs for less than 3 months. RNA from PBMCs was the source of the TCR library. This entry comes from a study of regulatory T cells in long-lasting Graves disease. Library construction for TCR beta used iRepertoire HTBI primers and Arm-PCR of CDR3 regions. TCRdb analysed the multiplex PCR reads with MiXCR anew, one entry per CDR3 protein. The profile covers about 210,000 distinct CDR3 sequences, with roughly a fifth appearing a single time and 10% to 15% taken by the ten largest. This sample also appeared in a second study, on T cells in Graves' hyperthyroidism and ophthalmopathy.

This clonotype was sampled from a woman under 40 with Graves disease. Sequenced here: peripheral blood mononuclear cells (PBMCs), sampled at new diagnosis, from a patient treated with antithyroid drugs.

The CDR3 nucleotides are TGCAGTGCTAGAAGTACTAGGAGGGGTGTCGAGACCCAGTACTTC. Translation gives CSARSTRRGVETQYF. The rearrangement joins TRBV20-1 to TRBJ2-5; perhaps TRBD2 as D (6 bases). From germline, CDR1 is DFQATT and CDR2 SNEGSKA (reference sequence). The CDR3 is 15 amino acids. Trimming shortened V by 2 bases and J by 5 bases, and 18 bases separated the two germline ends.